These T cell receptor beta chains were read from a single sample in a study of T cells in Graves' hyperthyroidism and ophthalmopathy. TCRdb passed the multiplex PCR reads through MiXCR, listing each CDR3 protein once. The sample carries 96,000 or so distinct CDR3 sequences, about half recorded once. The sequenced sample consisted of blood. The receptors originated from a woman between 40 and 50 years old with Graves' hyperthyroidism. Both conserved end residues are part of each CDR3. A D gene is named only where the DNA matches it firmly.

v_call: TRBV10-3; d_call: TRBD1; j_call: TRBJ1-2; cdr3_aa: CAISTGGGYTF
v_call: TRBV14; d_call: NA; j_call: TRBJ1-2; cdr3_aa: CASSPGFGYGYTF
v_call: TRBV29-1; d_call: NA; j_call: TRBJ2-7; cdr3_aa: CTAIGYEDEQYF
v_call: TRBV7-2; d_call: NA; j_call: TRBJ2-7; cdr3_aa: CASSLGPSGYEQYF
v_call: TRBV29-1; d_call: NA; j_call: TRBJ2-5; cdr3_aa: CSVGGGRQETQYF
v_call: TRBV7-9; d_call: NA; j_call: TRBJ1-1; cdr3_aa: CASSLGSGTEAFF
v_call: TRBV4-1; d_call: NA; j_call: TRBJ2-6; cdr3_aa: CASSQDRGPTNSGANVLTF
v_call: TRBV29-1; d_call: TRBD2; j_call: TRBJ2-7; cdr3_aa: CSVTGTSGYEQYF
v_call: TRBV29-1; d_call: NA; j_call: TRBJ2-5; cdr3_aa: CSVATGTGAPETQYF
v_call: TRBV30; d_call: NA; j_call: TRBJ1-1; cdr3_aa: CASDRSNTEAFF
v_call: TRBV25-1; d_call: TRBD1; j_call: TRBJ1-2; cdr3_aa: CARRDRENYGYTF
v_call: TRBV9; d_call: NA; j_call: TRBJ1-4; cdr3_aa: CASSPRGDNTEKLFF
v_call: TRBV29-1; d_call: TRBD1; j_call: TRBJ2-2; cdr3_aa: CSVQGVVGEPFF
v_call: TRBV20-1; d_call: NA; j_call: TRBJ1-2; cdr3_aa: CSPKGYTF
v_call: TRBV10-3; d_call: TRBD2; j_call: TRBJ2-7; cdr3_aa: CAISGTSGTSYEQYF
v_call: TRBV11-2; d_call: NA; j_call: TRBJ2-7; cdr3_aa: CASTRGGYEQYF
v_call: TRBV29-1; d_call: NA; j_call: TRBJ1-1; cdr3_aa: CSVERAPGPRGAFF
v_call: TRBV10-3; d_call: NA; j_call: TRBJ2-5; cdr3_aa: CAISVSGPPRETQYF
v_call: TRBV20-1; d_call: TRBD1; j_call: TRBJ2-3; cdr3_aa: CSARGPGQGPDTQYF
v_call: TRBV29-1; d_call: NA; j_call: TRBJ1-3; cdr3_aa: CSVVDTNSGNTIYF
v_call: TRBV29-1; d_call: TRBD1; j_call: TRBJ1-2; cdr3_aa: CSVAAGQSNYGYTF
v_call: TRBV9; d_call: NA; j_call: TRBJ1-5; cdr3_aa: CASSRDSNQPQHF
v_call: TRBV19; d_call: TRBD2; j_call: TRBJ2-2; cdr3_aa: CACSPHGASGRIYTGELFF
v_call: TRBV6-5; d_call: TRBD2; j_call: TRBJ2-5; cdr3_aa: CASSPLTSGSTDETQYF
v_call: TRBV6-6; d_call: NA; j_call: TRBJ1-5; cdr3_aa: CASSYRGRPQHF
v_call: TRBV7-9; d_call: NA; j_call: TRBJ2-3; cdr3_aa: CASSLQGTATQYF
v_call: TRBV9; d_call: NA; j_call: TRBJ1-3; cdr3_aa: CASSDTSGNTIYF
v_call: TRBV2; d_call: TRBD1; j_call: TRBJ1-5; cdr3_aa: CASRAGTGGRNQPQHF
v_call: TRBV7-2; d_call: NA; j_call: TRBJ2-2; cdr3_aa: CASSQDWF
v_call: TRBV7-2; d_call: NA; j_call: TRBJ2-5; cdr3_aa: CASSSHRVETQYF
v_call: TRBV20-1; d_call: TRBD1; j_call: TRBJ1-2; cdr3_aa: CSARGGRGHYGYTF
v_call: TRBV7-6; d_call: NA; j_call: TRBJ1-2; cdr3_aa: CASSPLGGSSYTF
v_call: TRBV7-2; d_call: NA; j_call: TRBJ2-5; cdr3_aa: CASSFGTSETQYF
v_call: TRBV7-2; d_call: NA; j_call: TRBJ2-7; cdr3_aa: CASSLDGSREQDF
v_call: TRBV29-1; d_call: TRBD1; j_call: TRBJ1-1; cdr3_aa: CSVQGAGGTEAFF
v_call: TRBV5-1; d_call: NA; j_call: TRBJ2-3; cdr3_aa: CAGNRLGADTQYF
v_call: TRBV24-1; d_call: NA; j_call: TRBJ2-5; cdr3_aa: CATSAADGGQEAQYF
v_call: TRBV20-1; d_call: NA; j_call: TRBJ2-2; cdr3_aa: CSARAGSNTGELFF
v_call: TRBV15; d_call: NA; j_call: TRBJ1-4; cdr3_aa: CATSRSGRNEKLFF
v_call: TRBV12-3/TRBV12-4; d_call: NA; j_call: TRBJ2-6; cdr3_aa: CASSLVSGANVLTF
v_call: TRBV7-9; d_call: NA; j_call: TRBJ1-2; cdr3_aa: CASRNEGFNYGYTF
v_call: TRBV7-9; d_call: NA; j_call: TRBJ2-2; cdr3_aa: CASSRRGTAGELFF
v_call: TRBV7-2; d_call: NA; j_call: TRBJ2-5; cdr3_aa: CASSSDSHPVETQYF
v_call: TRBV9; d_call: NA; j_call: TRBJ1-3; cdr3_aa: CASSVLDRPGNTIYF
v_call: TRBV20-1; d_call: TRBD1; j_call: TRBJ2-5; cdr3_aa: CSARDRGQETQYF
v_call: TRBV7-7; d_call: NA; j_call: TRBJ2-2; cdr3_aa: CASSPRDNTGELFF
v_call: TRBV29-1; d_call: NA; j_call: TRBJ1-6; cdr3_aa: CSVELVGWSPLHF
v_call: TRBV15; d_call: NA; j_call: TRBJ1-1; cdr3_aa: CATSTQGLNTEASF
v_call: TRBV20-1; d_call: TRBD1; j_call: TRBJ1-6; cdr3_aa: CSARGQGYGNQPLHF
v_call: TRBV28; d_call: TRBD2; j_call: TRBJ2-6; cdr3_aa: CASSLPGLGGSGANVLTF
v_call: TRBV7-2; d_call: TRBD2; j_call: TRBJ2-5; cdr3_aa: CASSRLEGLAGGPVETQYF
v_call: TRBV9; d_call: NA; j_call: TRBJ1-1; cdr3_aa: CASSVDPRSDEAFF
v_call: TRBV7-9; d_call: NA; j_call: TRBJ2-7; cdr3_aa: CASSLGAAGGRQYF
v_call: TRBV11-2; d_call: NA; j_call: TRBJ2-7; cdr3_aa: CASSLYPPVGSGVTYEQYF
v_call: TRBV20-1; d_call: TRBD2; j_call: TRBJ2-7; cdr3_aa: CSASKGLAREQYF
v_call: TRBV4-1; d_call: TRBD1; j_call: TRBJ1-2; cdr3_aa: CASSQDRGNYGYTF
v_call: TRBV12-3/TRBV12-4; d_call: TRBD1; j_call: TRBJ1-2; cdr3_aa: CASSPTGGGGYTF
v_call: TRBV7-8; d_call: NA; j_call: TRBJ2-5; cdr3_aa: CASSLTRGVWETQYF
v_call: TRBV30; d_call: NA; j_call: TRBJ1-2; cdr3_aa: CAWSHRGAGGYTF